This TCR beta chain comes out of a study of T-cell reconstitution after alpha-beta-depleted transplantation in children. As for this clonotype: Its antigen is unknown.

Study-wide results and caveats: A year post-transplant, T-cell counts and diversity derived mostly from newly produced T cells. It was surviving recipient T cells and thymic progenitors that gave some patients high TCRbeta diversity at day 60.

Unique molecular identifiers featured in how the TCRbeta library was prepared. TCRdb re-derived calls from the PCR reads in MiXCR, one entry per CDR3 protein. Of about 900,000 distinct CDR3 sequences listed, around 30% are singletons. The CDR3 has 15 residues. After removal of 6 bases from V and 5 bases from J, the junction contained 7 bases not matched to a gene. Germline-derived CDR1 and CDR2 are SGHTA and FQGNSA. This sequence originates from a boy less than two years old who had a stem cell transplant for SCID, so the T cells may come from the graft donor. This specimen consisted of PBMCs, mostly from graft donor cells, obtained 360 days after TCRalphabeta/CD19-depleted stem cell transplant. The genes are TRBV7-2 and TRBJ2-3; TRBD2 matches at 11 bases. CDR3 amino acids: CASRLAGGPVDTQYF. CDR3 coding DNA: TGTGCCAGCAGGCTAGCGGGGGGCCCTGTAGATACGCAGTATTTT. The entire variable domain, with the rest obtained from reference TRBV7-2 and TRBJ2-3, is as follows: GAGVSQSPSNKVTEKGKDVELRCDPISGHTALYWYRQSLGQGLEFLIYFQGNSAPDKSGLPSDRFSAERTGGSVSTLTIQRTQQEDSAVYLCASRLAGGPVDTQYFGPGTRLTVL.